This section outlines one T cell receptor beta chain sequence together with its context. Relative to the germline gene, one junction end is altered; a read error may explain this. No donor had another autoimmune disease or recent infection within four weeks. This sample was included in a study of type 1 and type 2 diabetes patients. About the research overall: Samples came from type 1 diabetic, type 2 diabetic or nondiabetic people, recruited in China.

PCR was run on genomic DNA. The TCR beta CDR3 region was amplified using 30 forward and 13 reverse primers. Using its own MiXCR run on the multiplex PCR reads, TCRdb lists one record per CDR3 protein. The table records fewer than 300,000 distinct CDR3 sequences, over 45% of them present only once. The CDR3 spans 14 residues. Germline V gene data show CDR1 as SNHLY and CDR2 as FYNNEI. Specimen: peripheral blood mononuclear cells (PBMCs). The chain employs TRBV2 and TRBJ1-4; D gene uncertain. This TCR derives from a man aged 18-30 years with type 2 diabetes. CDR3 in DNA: TGTGCCAGCAGCGAGGCGGGAATTAATGGAAAACTGTTTTTT. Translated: CASSEAGINGKLFF.